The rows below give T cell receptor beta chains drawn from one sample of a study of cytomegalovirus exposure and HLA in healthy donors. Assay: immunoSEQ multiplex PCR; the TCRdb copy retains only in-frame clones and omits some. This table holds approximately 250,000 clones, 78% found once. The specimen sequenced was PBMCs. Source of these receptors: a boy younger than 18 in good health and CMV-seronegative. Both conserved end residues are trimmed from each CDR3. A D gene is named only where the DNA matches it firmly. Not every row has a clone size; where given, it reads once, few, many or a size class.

CDR3: ASSPEGAGLCGYT; D: TRBD1; length: 13; size: -; V: TRBV5-1; J: TRBJ1-2
CDR3: ASSLLPETQY; D: -; length: 10; size: once; V: TRBV11-3; J: TRBJ2-5
CDR3: ASSRQWGVNTQY; D: -; length: 12; size: -; V: TRBV19; J: TRBJ2-3
CDR3: ASSDSPGNSYNEQF; D: -; length: 14; size: -; V: TRBV6-4; J: TRBJ2-1
CDR3: ASSTSGTFYEQF; D: TRBD2; length: 12; size: -; V: TRBV2; J: TRBJ2-1
CDR3: ASSKVPSADTTGELF; D: -; length: 15; size: -; V: TRBV21-1; J: TRBJ2-2
CDR3: ASSQASGEETQY; D: TRBD2; length: 12; size: -; V: TRBV4-1; J: TRBJ2-5
CDR3: ASSPPPRGATEAF; D: TRBD1; length: 13; size: -; V: TRBV27; J: TRBJ1-1
CDR3: ASSPYWTGGKDTEAF; D: TRBD1; length: 15; size: -; V: TRBV11-3; J: TRBJ1-1
CDR3: ASSYSGQGMVGQY; D: TRBD1; length: 13; size: -; V: TRBV6-6; J: TRBJ2-7
CDR3: ASSPPDRGTEAF; D: TRBD1; length: 12; size: -; V: TRBV27; J: TRBJ1-1
CDR3: ASSLGYVVGQY; D: -; length: 11; size: few; V: TRBV6-6; J: TRBJ2-5
CDR3: ASSREWTVGETQY; D: -; length: 13; size: -; V: TRBV14; J: TRBJ2-5
CDR3: ASSADWNQETQY; D: -; length: 12; size: -; V: TRBV2; J: TRBJ2-5
CDR3: ASSPRTGNYGYT; D: -; length: 12; size: -; V: TRBV7-2; J: TRBJ1-2
CDR3: ASSSALTSGGPGRGV; D: TRBD2; length: 15; size: -; V: TRBV5-4; J: TRBJ2-1
CDR3: ASSLERGSSYNEQF; D: TRBD2; length: 14; size: -; V: TRBV5-4; J: TRBJ2-1
CDR3: ASSYSGTVKNIQY; D: TRBD1; length: 13; size: -; V: TRBV6-5; J: TRBJ2-4
CDR3: ASRGGDSPLH; D: -; length: 10; size: few; V: TRBV10-2; J: TRBJ1-6
CDR3: AWSADRAVGYT; D: TRBD1; length: 11; size: -; V: TRBV30; J: TRBJ1-2
CDR3: ASSEGDSYEQY; D: TRBD1; length: 11; size: few; V: TRBV6-1; J: -
CDR3: ASSDGRASYEQY; D: TRBD2; length: 12; size: once; V: TRBV2; J: TRBJ2-7
CDR3: ASSHRPGLAEYNEQF; D: TRBD2; length: 15; size: -; V: TRBV4-1; J: TRBJ2-1
CDR3: ASSQISTSGTVDEQF; D: TRBD2; length: 15; size: few; V: TRBV7-9; J: TRBJ2-1
CDR3: ATSRELTGVGTGELF; D: TRBD1; length: 15; size: -; V: TRBV15; J: TRBJ2-2
CDR3: ASSLALPVSGNTIY; D: -; length: 14; size: -; V: TRBV7-2; J: TRBJ1-3
CDR3: ASSPTGYGTEAF; D: -; length: 12; size: -; V: TRBV18; J: TRBJ1-1
CDR3: ASSQGTRSSGNTIY; D: -; length: 14; size: -; V: TRBV5-6; J: TRBJ1-3
CDR3: ASSLTGTSFETQY; D: TRBD2; length: 13; size: -; V: TRBV7-3; J: TRBJ2-5
CDR3: ASSPGDGTEAF; D: -; length: 11; size: -; V: TRBV18; J: TRBJ1-1
CDR3: ASSPGTASTNEKLF; D: TRBD1; length: 14; size: -; V: TRBV9; J: TRBJ1-4
CDR3: ASSVLARTDTQY; D: TRBD2; length: 12; size: -; V: TRBV7-8; J: TRBJ2-3
CDR3: ASSEGGSGYEQY; D: -; length: 12; size: -; V: TRBV2; J: TRBJ2-7
CDR3: ACQTGGRRAEAF; D: TRBD1; length: 12; size: -; V: TRBV30; J: TRBJ1-1
CDR3: ASSLSQGRGGYT; D: -; length: 12; size: -; V: TRBV28; J: TRBJ1-2
CDR3: ASTPTSGGFTNTGELF; D: TRBD2; length: 16; size: -; V: TRBV9; J: TRBJ2-2
CDR3: ATSLGGGADQPQH; D: -; length: 13; size: -; V: TRBV15; J: TRBJ1-5
CDR3: SVPRGYGYT; D: -; length: 9; size: -; V: TRBV29-1; J: TRBJ1-2
CDR3: ASSPGGDYGYT; D: TRBD1; length: 11; size: -; V: TRBV18; J: TRBJ1-2
CDR3: ASSLKWQGADTQY; D: TRBD1; length: 13; size: -; V: TRBV11-3; J: TRBJ2-3
CDR3: ASSIWKGQGDGYT; D: TRBD1; length: 13; size: -; V: TRBV19; J: TRBJ1-2
CDR3: ASSSVRQGAYEQY; D: TRBD1; length: 13; size: -; V: TRBV11-2; J: TRBJ2-7
CDR3: ASSPGGTISGNTIY; D: -; length: 14; size: once; V: TRBV18; J: TRBJ1-3
CDR3: ASSPTYEQY; D: -; length: 9; size: few; V: TRBV2; J: TRBJ2-7
CDR3: ASSVEVGGGAVQETQY; D: -; length: 16; size: -; V: TRBV9; J: TRBJ2-5
CDR3: ASSHAGTAYEQY; D: TRBD1; length: 12; size: -; V: TRBV4-1; J: TRBJ2-7
CDR3: ASGIAPPDRDNQPQH; D: -; length: 15; size: few; V: TRBV12-5; J: TRBJ1-5
CDR3: ASSQLRTGGVDTQY; D: TRBD1; length: 14; size: -; V: TRBV14; J: TRBJ2-3
CDR3: ASSRTGGTEAF; D: TRBD1; length: 11; size: once; V: TRBV6-5; J: TRBJ1-1
CDR3: ASSLALYEQF; D: -; length: 10; size: -; V: TRBV7-8; J: TRBJ2-1
CDR3: ASSLRTGGVGYT; D: TRBD1; length: 12; size: -; V: TRBV5-1; J: TRBJ1-2
CDR3: ASSYRWGGSPDTQY; D: TRBD2; length: 14; size: -; V: TRBV6-9; J: TRBJ2-3
CDR3: ASRDTSNTGELF; D: -; length: 12; size: -; V: TRBV27; J: TRBJ2-2